The 28 T cell receptor beta chains given below trace back to one sample, sequenced in a study of T cell repertoires in cytomegalovirus infection. TCRdb reanalysed the reads using MiXCR and keeps one entry per CDR3 protein. There are some 700,000 distinct CDR3 sequences in the sample; roughly 36% occur only once, and roughly 18% lies in the top ten. Antigens of these TCRs are unknown. Here the sequenced sample was cultured PBMCs, taken from culture after CMV antigen stimulation. All receptors come from a human donor in good health (CMV status not recorded). Some clones in this sample may be carry-over from other donors' samples.

This clonotype was seen more than once but under ten times. CDR3: CSARPGAVNNEQFF. CDR3 sequence (DNA): TGCAGCGCCCGCCCGGGGGCAGTTAACAATGAGCAGTTCTTC. The V and J genes are TRBV29-1 and TRBJ2-1; D tentatively fits TRBD1 or TRBD2 (6 bases each). Trimming stripped 7 bases from V and 5 bases from J, with 18 bases between. The germline gives CDR1 SQVTM, CDR2 ANQGSEA. CDR3 length equals 14 residues.

DNA for the CDR3: TGTGCCAGCAGCGGAGGGACAGGGGGTTACGAGCAGTACTTC. The encoded protein is CASSGGTGGYEQYF. The V call is TRBV7-9, the J call TRBJ2-7, with 11 positions matching TRBD1. CDR3 length equals 14 residues. Trimming took 5 bases from V and 4 from J; bases not matched to a gene: 4. The germline gives CDR1 SEHNR, CDR2 FQNEAQ (reference sequence).

The genes are TRBV28 and TRBJ1-4; D unclear. The length of the CDR3 is 13 residues. Trimming shortened V by 3 bases and J by 7 bases, and 9 bases separated the two germline ends. The germline V gene encodes CDR1 MDHEN and CDR2 SYDVKM. The CDR3 coding sequence is TGTGCCAGCAGTTTTCGGGCAGCTGAAAAACTGTTTTTT. The encoded protein is CASSFRAAEKLFF.

This clonotype was counted only a few times. The chain is built from TRBV25-1 and TRBJ2-3; D call uncertain. CDR3 length: 14 residues. The germline V gene encodes CDR1 MGHDK and CDR2 SYGVNS. V shed 2 bases and J shed 7 bases, with 13 bases lying between them. The CDR3, as DNA: TGTGCCAGCAGTGAACCCCTTACTCAAAATACGCAGTATTTT. It translates to CASSEPLTQNTQYF.

The J gene is TRBJ2-7, the V gene TRBV6-1; D is ambiguous. Deletions cut 11 bases from V and 7 bases from J, with 6 bases between. Germline V gene lookup returns CDR1 MNHNS and CDR2 SASEGT. The CDR3 has 8 amino acids. CDR3 DNA: TGTGCCTGGGGAGAGCAGTACTTC. This encodes CAWGEQYF.

The chain links TRBV7-2 to TRBJ2-7; D remains ambiguous. This CDR3 contains 13 residues. The germline gives CDR1 SGHTA, CDR2 FQGNSA. V lost 5 bases and J 1 base, leaving 9 bases between the germline ends. The CDR3 protein is CASSPWRSYEQYF. Here the CDR3 DNA reads TGTGCCAGCAGCCCCTGGAGATCCTACGAGCAGTACTTC.

The CDR3, as DNA: TGCAGCGTTTCGGTTAGCAATCAGCCCCAGCATTTT. Its translation: CSVSVSNQPQHF. This chain uses TRBV29-1 with TRBJ1-5, with D uncertain. The CDR3 contains 12 residues. The V gene's germline CDR1 is SQVTM and CDR2 ANQGSEA. V was cut by 5 bases and J by 0 bases, with 5 bases left in between.

The V gene is TRBV20-1, the J gene TRBJ2-3; D is ambiguous. Per germline, CDR1 DFQATT and CDR2 SNEGSKA (reference sequence). The CDR3 length is 14 residues. V lost 1 base, J lost 0 bases, and 8 bases lay in between. The CDR3: CSARGLDSTDTQYF. The CDR3, as DNA: TGCAGTGCTAGAGGTCTGGATAGCACAGATACGCAGTATTTT.

The J gene is TRBJ1-1, the V gene TRBV11-2; a possible D gene is TRBD1 (5 bases). The V end lost 3 bases, the J end lost 5 bases, and 13 bases lay between the germline ends. Germline V gene data show CDR1 as SGHAT and CDR2 as FQNNGV. This CDR3 comprises 14 residues. CDR3 nucleotides: TGTGCCAGCAGCTTTTTACGGGGGGAAACTGAAGCTTTCTTT. Amino acids: CASSFLRGETEAFF.

The chain employs TRBV28 and TRBJ2-1; D possibly corresponds to TRBD2 (6 bases). Per the germline V gene, CDR1 is MDHEN and CDR2 is SYDVKM. V lost 4 bases and J 10 bases, leaving 20 bases between the germline ends. This CDR3 has 15 amino acids. The CDR3 nucleotides read TGTGCCAGCAGTTACCCGGGGGTGAGCGGTAAGGAGCAGTTCTTC. Its translation: CASSYPGVSGKEQFF. The variable domain in full, with the rest retrieved from reference TRBV28 and TRBJ2-1, is DVKVTQSSRYLVKRTGEKVFLECVQDMDHENMFWYRQDPGLGLRLIYFSYDVKMKEKGDIPEGYSVSREKKERFSLILESASTNQTSMYLCASSYPGVSGKEQFFGPGTRLTVL.

The chain joins TRBV7-9 to TRBJ1-4; D unclear. V was pared by 0 bases and J by 0 bases, with 20 bases between. Germline CDR1 and CDR2: SEHNR and FQNEAQ (reference sequence). The CDR3 contains 20 residues. The CDR3 DNA sequence: TGTGCCAGCAGCTTAGCGCTAAGATTAGACGGTCCGGCAACTAATGAAAAACTGTTTTTT. Translated: CASSLALRLDGPATNEKLFF.

The chain uses TRBV15 and TRBJ1-5, with a weak D call TRBD1 (5 bases). This CDR3 region has 17 residues. Per germline, CDR1 LNHNV and CDR2 YYDKDF (reference sequence). V gave up 0 bases and J gave up 0 bases, with 12 bases separating them. This CDR3 reads CATSRDRGRDSNQPQHF. The CDR3 coding sequence is TGTGCCACCAGCAGAGATCGGGGCAGGGATAGCAATCAGCCCCAGCATTTT.

To note about this clonotype: A junction boundary mismatches the germline segment, possibly from a read error. The rearrangement joins TRBV20-1 to TRBJ2-3, with D possibly TRBD1 on 5 matching bases. There are 13 residues in the CDR3. CDR1 is DFQATT and CDR2 is SNEGSKA in the germline V gene (reference sequence). CDR3 bases: TGCAGTGCTAGACCCTACAGGAACACGACGCCTCGGTTT. Amino acid sequence: CSARPYRNTTPRF.

On this clonotype itself: A much larger clone lies a single base off, so this may be a read error. The chain uses TRBV19 and TRBJ1-5, with 7 nucleotides matching TRBD1. The CDR3 covers 16 residues. Germline V CDR1 and CDR2: LNHDA, SQIVND (reference sequence). CDR3 sequence: CPSSISLTGLNQPQHF. As DNA, the CDR3 is TGTCCCAGTAGTATCTCCTTGACAGGGCTCAATCAGCCCCAGCATTTT.

The chain carries TRBV4-2 and TRBJ1-5; a weak D match, TRBD1 (5 bases). This CDR3 spans 14 amino acids. Trimming took off 1 base at V and 3 bases at J, with 7 bases between the two ends. CDR1 and CDR2 (germline): LGHNA, YNFKEQ. The CDR3 reads CASSQGGVNQPQHF. The CDR3 DNA reads TGTGCCAGCAGCCAAGGAGGGGTCAATCAGCCCCAGCATTTT.

The table lists this clonotype with a few counts. This chain joins TRBV10-3 and TRBJ1-4; tentative D call: TRBD1 (6 bases). This CDR3 region has 13 residues. V was pared by 10 bases and J by 6 bases, with 15 bases between. Germline V gene sequence: CDR1 ENHRY, CDR2 SYGVKD. This CDR3 reads CATRGLQDEKLFF. The CDR3 region has the DNA TGTGCCACCAGGGGTCTCCAGGATGAAAAACTGTTTTTT.

This clonotype appeared a few times. The chain combines TRBV28 with TRBJ2-1; perhaps TRBD1 as D (6 bases). CDR1 is MDHEN and CDR2 is SYDVKM in the germline V gene. Trimming stripped 7 bases from V and 8 bases from J, with 12 bases between. This CDR3 has 12 amino acids. In nucleotides, the CDR3 is TGTGCCAGCAATGAGGGGGTCCATGAGCAGTTCTTC. It is translated as CASNEGVHEQFF.

This chain joins TRBV7-2 and TRBJ2-1; D unresolved. Between the trimmed V and J ends, which lost 8 bases and 0 bases, there was a span of 8 bases. CDR3 size: 13 residues. The V gene's germline CDR1 is SGHTA and CDR2 FQGNSA. CDR3 DNA: TGTGCCAGCGTGCCCAGCTCCTACAATGAGCAGTTCTTC. This codes for CASVPSSYNEQFF.

The chain carries TRBV27 and TRBJ2-7, with 9 bases aligning to TRBD1. The length of the CDR3 is 15 residues. With V trimmed by 6 bases and J by 3 bases, 9 bases remained unmatched. Germline CDR1 reads MNHEY; CDR2 reads SMNVEV (reference sequence). The CDR3 sequence: CASRSRGTGHYEQYF. In DNA form, the CDR3 reads TGTGCCAGCAGGTCCCGAGGGACAGGGCACTACGAGCAGTACTTC.

Only a few counts were recorded for this clonotype. The V call is TRBV7-2, the J call TRBJ1-1, with D unclear. Germline V gives CDR1 SGHTA, CDR2 FQGNSA. This CDR3 has 13 amino acids. V was trimmed by 4 bases and J by 4 bases, leaving 10 bases between them. CDR3 sequence reads: CASSSSWGTEAFF. The CDR3 DNA sequence: TGTGCCAGCAGCTCCTCGTGGGGCACTGAAGCTTTCTTT.

This clonotype has ten or more counts. The rearrangement links TRBV7-2 to TRBJ2-1; no clear D gene. CDR3 length: 15 amino acids. V lost 2 bases, J lost 6 bases, and 14 bases lay in between. The germline gives CDR1 SGHTA, CDR2 FQGNSA. The CDR3 loop is CASSLLRLVGNEQFF. The CDR3 DNA reads as TGTGCCAGCAGCTTATTGCGGCTGGTTGGCAATGAGCAGTTCTTC.

The V call is TRBV7-2, the J call TRBJ2-5, with 11 nucleotides matching TRBD2. Germline V lookup: CDR1 SGHTA, CDR2 FQGNSA. Trimming cost V 6 bases and J 4 bases; bases outside gene matches: 7. The CDR3 totals 15 residues. The CDR3 reads CASSTLAGVAETQYF. CDR3 sequence (DNA): TGTGCCAGCAGTACACTAGCGGGAGTGGCAGAGACCCAGTACTTC.

This chain joins TRBV6-2 or TRBV6-3 and TRBJ1-1; D gene unclear. V was shortened by 2 bases and J by 2 bases, with 15 bases between the two germline ends. The CDR3 runs to 16 residues. From germline, CDR1 is MNHEY and CDR2 SVGEGT. CDR3 amino acids: CASSYVASLPNTEAFF. The DNA for the CDR3 is TGTGCCAGCAGTTACGTCGCCTCGCTTCCCAACACTGAAGCTTTCTTT.

The chain has TRBV25-1 and TRBJ1-2; TRBD1 is a possible D gene (6 bases). V shed 5 bases and J shed 6 bases, with 19 bases lying between them. CDR3 length: 15 residues. Per germline, CDR1 MGHDK and CDR2 SYGVNS. CDR3 bases: TGTGCCAGCAGTTCAATAGACAGGCGAGGGAATGGCTACACCTTC. It specifies CASSSIDRRGNGYTF.

This chain connects TRBV18 to TRBJ1-3; D ambiguous. CDR1 is KGHSH and CDR2 is LQKENI in the germline V gene. Deletions cut 3 bases from V and 0 bases from J, with 15 bases between. The CDR3 covers 17 residues. The CDR3 DNA is TGTGCCAGCTCACCTCGGGCGGCATCCTCCTCTGGAAACACCATATATTTT. It encodes CASSPRAASSSGNTIYF.

This clonotype was seen a handful of times. V and J are TRBV20-1 and TRBJ1-6, with a weak D call TRBD1 (5 bases). Germline V gene sequence: CDR1 DFQATT, CDR2 SNEGSKA (reference sequence). Trimming left V 3 bases short and J 8 bases short, with 11 bases between. The length of the CDR3 is 13 residues. The CDR3 protein is CSARGPRDSPLHF. The CDR3 coding sequence is TGCAGTGCTAGGGGACCCCGGGATTCACCCCTCCACTTT.

This clonotype was detected a few times. Germline is not matched at one junction end, which may reflect a read error. V usage is TRBV12-3 or TRBV12-4 and J usage is TRBJ2-1, with a possible D match to TRBD2 (6 bases). The CDR3 totals 14 residues. The CDR3 DNA reads TGTGCCAGCAGCCACCGTCCGCCGCCGGGAGCAACCTCCTTC. As protein: CASSHRPPPGATSF.

This clonotype occurred a few times. The V gene is TRBV5-1, the J gene TRBJ2-7; TRBD1 or TRBD2 may be the D gene (5 bases each). The germline V gene encodes CDR1 SGHRS and CDR2 YFSETQ. The CDR3 is 16 residues long. Trimming left V 4 bases short and J 4 bases short, with 21 bases between. The CDR3 DNA reads as TGCGCCAGCAGCCCCGGGACGGACGCGGCGGTTTACGAGCAGTACTTC. Translating gives CASSPGTDAAVYEQYF.